This T cell receptor beta chain emerged from a study of cytomegalovirus exposure and HLA in healthy donors. General study points: The Asian-associated ancestry cluster reportedly had fewer N-insertions than the roughly 670-donor mean in a later analysis. TCR beta sequences numbering roughly 18,000 were associated with HLA alleles at 0.05 false discovery rate in a later analysis. The study put some 150 TCR beta chains on its list as cytomegalovirus-associated.

The CDR3 has 16 amino acids. The germline gives CDR1 SGDLS, CDR2 YYNGEE. The V and J ends lost 0 bases and 6 bases respectively, with 13 bases between them. This clone appeared once. Its target is unknown. The primer mix had 60 Vbeta and 13 Jbeta primers. Repertoires were generated with immunoSEQ multiplex PCR, while TCRdb's copy carries only in-frame clones and drops some. The repertoire holds tens of thousands of clones, with about four fifths as singletons. The sequenced material came from PBMCs. The TCR originated in a male donor in good health and CMV-seropositive. This chain uses TRBV9 with TRBJ1-6, with D perhaps TRBD1 (6 bases). The CDR3 DNA reads as TGTGCCAGCAGCGTAGGTGGACAGAGTTTTAATTCACCCCTCCACTTT. This translates into CASSVGGQSFNSPLHF.